One and the same sample provided the 29 T cell receptor beta chains below, sequenced in a study of T-cell memory formation after mild COVID-19. Each CDR3 protein gets one entry after TCRdb re-called the 5' RACE reads with MiXCR. There are some 150,000 distinct CDR3 sequences in the sample; about a fifth occur only once, and 2% to 2.5% lies in the top ten. Sequenced: PBMCs or a T cell subset sorted from them (not recorded which). All receptors come from an adult woman who had mild COVID-19 (a few samples of this study predate the infection). Cell type and time point are not known.

This clonotype was detected once. The chain joins TRBV5-1 to TRBJ2-1, with TRBD2 matching over 9 bases. The J segment lost 8 bases and the V segment lost 0 bases, leaving 9 bases of the junction unmatched. Germline-derived CDR1 and CDR2 are SGHRS and YFSETQ. The CDR3 is made up of 16 amino acids. The CDR3 DNA is TGCGCCAGCAGCTTGGAGGAGCTAGCGGGGAGACATGAGCAGTTCTTC. It encodes CASSLEELAGRHEQFF.

This clonotype turned up a few times. The chain joins TRBV12-3 or TRBV12-4 to TRBJ1-6, with D tentatively TRBD1 (5 bases). The length of the CDR3 is 15 residues. Trimming removed 6 bases at V and 5 bases at J, with 14 bases between. CDR3 sequence (DNA): TGTGCCAGCAGCTCCGGGGGGAACAATAATTCACCCCTCCACTTT. Its protein product is CASSSGGNNNSPLHF.

The chain uses TRBV9 and TRBJ2-3, with a possible D match to TRBD2 (5 bases). The CDR3 sequence is 16 residues long. CDR1 and CDR2 (germline): SGDLS, YYNGEE. The V and J ends lost 0 bases and 5 bases respectively, with 16 bases between them. The CDR3 bases are TGTGCCAGCAGCGTAGGGGTAGCGTCGGAAATAGATACGCAGTATTTT. Amino acids: CASSVGVASEIDTQYF.

This clonotype came up a few times. The chain joins TRBV19 to TRBJ2-5; 12 nucleotides align to TRBD2. J was trimmed by 4 bases and V by 5 bases; bases with no gene match: 5. The CDR3 totals 15 residues. Germline CDR1 and CDR2: LNHDA and SQIVND (reference sequence). The CDR3 region has the DNA TGTGCCAGTAGTGACCAGGGACTAGCGGGAGAGACCCAGTACTTC. Its protein is CASSDQGLAGETQYF.

The DNA for the CDR3 is TGTGCCAGCAGAACCATTTTTCGGACTAGCGGGGGGGCCTCGGGTAATGAGCAGTTCTTC. It is translated as CASRTIFRTSGGASGNEQFF. This sequence joins TRBV7-2 and TRBJ2-1, with 15 bases aligning to TRBD2. Germline V gene data show CDR1 as SGHTA and CDR2 as FQGNSA. This CDR3 comprises 20 residues. The junction had 19 bases not matched to a gene; V was cut back by 6 bases and J by 7 bases.

This clonotype has a handful of counts. The chain uses TRBV7-2 and TRBJ2-5; the D call may be TRBD1 or TRBD2 (5 bases each). With 5 bases removed from V and 2 bases from J, the gap between germline ends came to 12 bases. Per germline, CDR1 SGHTA and CDR2 FQGNSA. This CDR3 is 14 amino acids long. CDR3 nucleotides: TGTGCCAGCAGCCGTCCGGGACCACAAGAGACCCAGTACTTC. Translation gives CASSRPGPQETQYF.

The chain carries TRBV5-1 and TRBJ1-2; TRBD1 might be the D (6 bases). CDR1 is SGHRS and CDR2 is YFSETQ in the germline V gene. The CDR3 has 15 amino acids. Between the trimmed V and J ends, which lost 0 bases and 4 bases, there was a span of 13 bases. The CDR3 here is CASSLAGDPGYGYTF. The CDR3 DNA reads TGCGCCAGCAGCTTGGCAGGGGATCCCGGCTATGGCTACACCTTC.

This clonotype was seen ten or more times. This rearrangement joins TRBV20-1 to TRBJ2-4, with no clear D. V was pared by 1 base and J by 7 bases, with 8 bases between. This CDR3 comprises 12 residues. Per the germline V gene, CDR1 is DFQATT and CDR2 is SNEGSKA (reference sequence). The CDR3 loop is CSARASNNIQYF. In DNA, the CDR3 is TGCAGTGCTAGAGCCAGCAATAACATTCAGTACTTC.

A few counts support this clonotype. The chain's CDR3 is CAISGIIPGQGNTGELFF. The CDR3 nucleotides read TGTGCCATCAGCGGAATCATACCGGGACAGGGAAACACCGGGGAGCTGTTTTTT. V gene TRBV24-1 combines with J gene TRBJ2-2; 9 nucleotides align to TRBD1. CDR1 and CDR2 (germline): KGHDR, SFDVKD. V shed 11 bases, J shed 2 bases, and the junction held 17 bases outside the gene matches. The CDR3 runs 18 residues.

This rearrangement joins TRBV5-1 to TRBJ2-5; D gene uncertain. Per germline, CDR1 SGHRS and CDR2 YFSETQ. The V gene lost 0 bases and the J gene lost 2 bases, with 14 bases spanning the gap. The CDR3 length is 16 residues. Here the CDR3 reads CASSLGAGSAQETQYF. DNA for the CDR3: TGCGCCAGCAGCTTGGGGGCTGGGTCGGCACAAGAGACCCAGTACTTC.

The V and J genes are TRBV5-1 and TRBJ2-5, with 10 bases that match TRBD2. Trimming cost V 2 bases and J 5 bases; bases outside gene matches: 6. Germline CDR1 is SGHRS and CDR2 is YFSETQ. The CDR3 consists of 15 residues. The CDR3 coding sequence is TGCGCCAGCAGCTTTTCTCTAGCGGGGGTTGAGACCCAGTACTTC. It is translated as CASSFSLAGVETQYF.

This clonotype showed up many times. V and J are TRBV5-4 and TRBJ2-1; TRBD1 matches 9 bases. CDR1 SGHNT and CDR2 YYREEE come from the germline V gene (reference sequence). J gave up 5 bases and V 4 bases, and 4 bases lay outside the gene matches. This CDR3 comprises 14 residues. The chain's CDR3 is CASSPGQGNNEQFF. The CDR3 bases are TGTGCCAGCAGCCCGGGACAGGGAAACAATGAGCAGTTCTTC.

The J gene is TRBJ2-1, the V gene TRBV28; TRBD2 matches at 7 bases. This CDR3 has 16 residues. The germline gives CDR1 MDHEN, CDR2 SYDVKM. The V gene end was trimmed by 6 bases and the J gene end by 1 base; junction bases not matched to a gene: 9. CDR3 in DNA: TGTGCCAGCAGCTCATGGGCTAGCGGATCCTACAATGAGCAGTTCTTC. As protein: CASSSWASGSYNEQFF.

In this sample, this clonotype turned up a few times. The rearrangement joins TRBV28 to TRBJ2-1; D may be TRBD2 (7 bases). V lost 4 bases and J lost 8, with 21 bases in between. Germline V gives CDR1 MDHEN, CDR2 SYDVKM. The CDR3 covers 16 residues. The CDR3 DNA follows: TGTGCCAGCAGTTCGGTCGGGGGGCTCCATTTCGATGAGCAGTTCTTC. It is translated as CASSSVGGLHFDEQFF.

This clonotype was seen only once. The chain links TRBV11-3 to TRBJ2-2, with a weak D call TRBD2 (6 bases). Germline V gene sequence: CDR1 SGHNT, CDR2 YENEEA. V was clipped by 4 bases and J by 4 bases, with 19 bases between them. The CDR3 is 17 amino acids. CDR3 sequence (DNA): TGTGCCAGCAGCTCCGGGAGCCTAGCCTTAACCACCGGGGAGCTGTTTTTT. Protein: CASSSGSLALTTGELFF. The entire variable domain, with the rest obtained from reference TRBV11-3 and TRBJ2-2, is as follows: EAGVVQSPRYKIIEKKQPVAFWCNPISGHNTLYWYLQNLGQGPELLIRYENEEAVDDSQLPKDRFSAERLKGVDSTLKIQPAELGDSAVYLCASSSGSLALTTGELFFGEGSRLTVL.

The CDR3 region is CASSDMGRKDTEAFF. CDR3 DNA: TGTGCCAGCAGTGACATGGGGAGGAAGGACACTGAAGCTTTCTTT. This chain connects TRBV6-1 to TRBJ1-1; D ambiguous. Trimming cost V 3 bases and J 3 bases, with 14 bases left between them. The CDR3 spans 15 residues. Germline lookup yields CDR1 MNHNS and CDR2 SASEGT.

This clonotype has just a few counts. J is TRBJ2-3 and V is TRBV29-1; 11 nucleotides match TRBD2. The CDR3 sequence is 15 residues long. Germline CDR1 and CDR2: SQVTM and ANQGSEA. Trimming cost V 5 bases and J 0 bases; bases outside gene matches: 4. The CDR3 DNA follows: TGCAGCGTTAGTCTAGCGGGAGGAAGCACAGATACGCAGTATTTT. Residues: CSVSLAGGSTDTQYF.

This clonotype was counted only a few times. The V call is TRBV7-6, the J call TRBJ2-2; D is unclear. The CDR3 length is 18 residues. Germline V gives CDR1 SGHVS, CDR2 FNYEAQ. Trimming removed 4 bases at V and 1 base at J, with 19 bases between. As DNA, the CDR3 is TGTGCCAGCAGCTCACATGGGATCCGGGCCGAGAACACCGGGGAGCTGTTTTTT. This encodes CASSSHGIRAENTGELFF.

This clonotype was seen more than once but under ten times. The chain joins TRBV20-1 to TRBJ1-2; 10 bases map to TRBD1. Germline trimming cut 6 bases from V and 3 bases from J; bases unmatched to any gene: 4. Germline lookup yields CDR1 DFQATT and CDR2 SNEGSKA (reference sequence). The CDR3 is 13 residues long. CDR3 region: CSATTGGDYGYTF. CDR3 sequence (DNA): TGCAGTGCGACGACAGGGGGCGACTATGGCTACACCTTC.

The table lists this clonotype with a few counts. This sequence joins TRBV4-1 and TRBJ1-5, with D perhaps matching TRBD1 (6 bases). The V and J ends lost 6 bases and 5 bases respectively, with 29 bases between them. Germline-derived CDR1 and CDR2 are MGHRA and YSYEKL. CDR3 length: 19 residues. The CDR3 here is CASSTEPRMPGDGDQPQHF. DNA of the CDR3: TGCGCCAGCAGTACAGAGCCAAGGATGCCAGGGGATGGGGATCAGCCCCAGCATTTT.

This chain uses TRBV21-1 with TRBJ2-1; whether TRBD2, the table's D call, matches the DNA was not checked. TRBV21-1 counts as a pseudogene. The CDR3 covers 11 residues. CDR3 DNA: TGTGCCAGCACCCACTCCCATGAGCAGTTCTTC. Protein product: CASTHSHEQFF.

V usage is TRBV20-1 and J usage is TRBJ1-1; perhaps TRBD1 as D (5 bases). This CDR3 has 15 residues. V lost 3 bases and J lost 0, with 14 bases in between. Germline V gives CDR1 DFQATT, CDR2 SNEGSKA (reference sequence). The CDR3 is CSASSPGRVNTEAFF. The CDR3 DNA is TGCAGTGCTAGCTCTCCGGGCAGGGTGAACACTGAAGCTTTCTTT.

This clonotype was observed at least ten times. The V gene is TRBV7-2, the J gene TRBJ2-3; D may be TRBD2 (6 bases). Germline-derived CDR1 and CDR2 are SGHTA and FQGNSA. The V end lost 4 bases, the J end lost 0 bases, and 8 bases lay between the germline ends. The CDR3 has 14 amino acids. The CDR3 loop is CASSSGTSTDTQYF. The CDR3 nucleotides are TGTGCCAGCAGCTCCGGGACTAGCACAGATACGCAGTATTTT.

This clonotype was seen only a few times. The genes are TRBV18 and TRBJ1-3; D call uncertain. CDR3 length: 13 amino acids. In germline, CDR1 is KGHSH, CDR2 LQKENI. Between the trimmed V and J ends, which lost 2 bases and 4 bases, there was a span of 6 bases. The CDR3 protein is CASSPGLGNTIYF. The CDR3 DNA follows: TGTGCCAGCTCACCAGGGTTGGGAAACACCATATATTTT.

The J gene is TRBJ1-1, the V gene TRBV11-3, with 7 bases identical to TRBD1. Trimming removed 3 bases from V and 8 bases from J; junction bases left unmatched: 0. Germline-derived CDR1 and CDR2 are SGHNT and YENEEA. The length of the CDR3 is 11 residues. DNA of the CDR3: TGTGCCAGCAGCTTGGGACAGGAAGCTTTCTTT. Its translation is CASSLGQEAFF.

The chain links TRBV20-1 to TRBJ2-5, with 8 bases identical to TRBD2. CDR1 and CDR2 (germline): DFQATT, SNEGSKA (reference sequence). This CDR3 contains 13 residues. Trimming removed 3 bases from V and 5 bases from J; junction bases left unmatched: 5. CDR3 nucleotides: TGCAGTGCTAGTTTAGCGGGGTCGGAGACCCAGTACTTC. This encodes CSASLAGSETQYF.

The V call is TRBV29-1, the J call TRBJ2-1; tentative D call: TRBD1 (6 bases). Trimming cost V 6 bases and J 4 bases, with 22 bases left between them. The CDR3 length is 16 residues. Germline V CDR1 and CDR2: SQVTM, ANQGSEA. Here the CDR3 reads CSVRPVWGPGYNEQFF. In DNA form, the CDR3 reads TGCAGCGTCCGCCCCGTTTGGGGGCCGGGGTACAATGAGCAGTTCTTC.

The V gene is TRBV14, the J gene TRBJ2-7; no firm D call. The germline V gene encodes CDR1 SGHDN and CDR2 FVKESK. V lost 4 bases and J lost 1, with 8 bases in between. The CDR3 length is 13 residues. The chain's CDR3 is CASSRGVSYEQYF. The CDR3 DNA follows: TGTGCCAGCAGCCGTGGGGTATCCTACGAGCAGTACTTC.

This clonotype turned up a few times. The rearrangement joins TRBV2 to TRBJ1-6; D not certain. The ends were cut back, 6 bases at V and 7 bases at J, with 13 bases in the middle. From germline, CDR1 is SNHLY and CDR2 FYNNEI. CDR3 length: 14 amino acids. CDR3 loop: CASSPLTQNSPLHF. CDR3 coding DNA: TGTGCCAGCAGCCCTCTGACTCAAAATTCACCCCTCCACTTT.